The rows below give T cell receptor beta chains drawn from one sample of a study of persistence of HIV-infected CD4 T cells. The antigens for these receptors are not known. Sequencing was performed with immunoSEQ multiplex PCR; in TCRdb, only in-frame clones are kept and a portion is missing. In the table there are more than 35,000 clones, 80% to 95% of which are singletons. Sequencing was performed on CD4+ T cells sorted from PBMCs after roughly 19-hour stimulation, taken from a patient who received antiretroviral therapy. The receptors were gathered from an adult man with HIV who was CMV-seropositive. CDR3s include the opening cysteine and the closing phenylalanine or tryptophan. A D gene is named only where the DNA matches it firmly. Where a row states a size, it is once, few, many or the class of an expanded clone; other rows omit it.

cdr3_aa: CASSPGEKLFF
cdr3_nt: TGTGCCAGCAGCCCAGGGGAAAAACTGTTTTTT
d_call: .
v_call: TRBV6-1
clone_size: .
j_call: TRBJ1-4

cdr3_aa: CASSDPSPLHF
cdr3_nt: TGTGCCAGCAGTGACCCGTCACCCCTCCACTTT
d_call: .
v_call: TRBV6-1
clone_size: .
j_call: TRBJ1-6

cdr3_aa: CASSELTVNQPQHF
cdr3_nt: TGTGCCAGTAGTGAACTGACGGTAAATCAGCCCCAGCATTTT
d_call: .
v_call: TRBV28
clone_size: .
j_call: TRBJ1-5

cdr3_aa: CATPARGNTGELFF
cdr3_nt: TGTGCCACCCCCGCGCGGGGGAACACCGGGGAGCTGTTTTTT
d_call: .
v_call: TRBV3-1/TRBV3-2
clone_size: .
j_call: TRBJ2-2

cdr3_aa: CASSEQGAVGYTF
cdr3_nt: TGTGCCAGCAGCGAACAGGGGGCGGTCGGCTACACCTTC
d_call: TRBD1
v_call: TRBV7-9
clone_size: .
j_call: TRBJ1-2

cdr3_aa: CANSAFYNSPLHF
cdr3_nt: TGTGCCAATTCGGCGTTTTATAATTCACCCCTCCACTTT
d_call: .
v_call: TRBV6-5
clone_size: few
j_call: TRBJ1-6

cdr3_aa: CASTPRVAGIYTDTQYF
cdr3_nt: TGTGCTAGCACTCCGAGGGTAGCGGGGATTTACACAGATACGCAGTATTTT
d_call: TRBD2
v_call: TRBV2
clone_size: .
j_call: TRBJ2-3

cdr3_aa: CASSWGAPGQGGGNTIYF
cdr3_nt: TGCGCCAGCAGCTGGGGGGCACCGGGACAGGGAGGAGGAAACACCATATATTTT
d_call: TRBD1
v_call: TRBV5-1
clone_size: .
j_call: TRBJ1-3

cdr3_aa: CASSPEEGGPNTGELFF
cdr3_nt: TGCGCCAGCAGCCCCGAAGAGGGGGGACCGAACACCGGGGAGCTGTTTTTT
d_call: .
v_call: TRBV23-1
clone_size: .
j_call: TRBJ2-2

cdr3_aa: CASSDTGASTDTQYF
cdr3_nt: TGTGCCAGCAGCGACACAGGGGCTAGCACAGATACGCAGTATTTT
d_call: TRBD1
v_call: TRBV7-8
clone_size: .
j_call: TRBJ2-3

cdr3_aa: CSGITRGNYGYTF
cdr3_nt: TGCAGCGGCATTACACGGGGGAACTATGGCTACACCTTC
d_call: .
v_call: TRBV29-1
clone_size: .
j_call: TRBJ1-2

cdr3_aa: CASSLGLDRVHQPQHF
cdr3_nt: TGTGCCAGCAGCTTGGGACTGGACAGGGTCCATCAGCCCCAGCATTTT
d_call: TRBD1
v_call: TRBV5-8
clone_size: .
j_call: TRBJ1-5

cdr3_aa: CASSLWTGSTDTQYF
cdr3_nt: TGTGCCAGCTCACTTTGGACAGGGAGCACAGATACGCAGTATTTT
d_call: TRBD1
v_call: TRBV18
clone_size: .
j_call: TRBJ2-3

cdr3_aa: CASSLPSGGFTDTQYF
cdr3_nt: TGCGCCAGCAGCCTCCCTAGCGGGGGATTCACAGATACGCAGTATTTT
d_call: TRBD2
v_call: TRBV5-1
clone_size: once
j_call: TRBJ2-3

cdr3_aa: CASSSGTGGLPEQYF
cdr3_nt: TGTGCCAGCAGCTCGGGGACAGGAGGTCTGCCCGAGCAGTACTTC
d_call: TRBD1
v_call: TRBV7-8
clone_size: .
j_call: TRBJ2-7

cdr3_aa: CSVGAGGPYNEQFF
cdr3_nt: TGCAGCGTTGGGGCAGGGGGCCCCTACAATGAGCAGTTCTTC
d_call: TRBD1
v_call: TRBV29-1
clone_size: once
j_call: TRBJ2-1

cdr3_aa: CASSPGTGELFF
cdr3_nt: TGTGCCAGCTCACCGGGGACCGGGGAGCTGTTTTTT
d_call: .
v_call: TRBV18
clone_size: .
j_call: TRBJ2-2

cdr3_aa: CAISAGDRDANTEAFF
cdr3_nt: TGTGCCATCAGTGCAGGGGACAGGGACGCGAACACTGAAGCTTTCTTT
d_call: TRBD1
v_call: TRBV10-3
clone_size: few
j_call: TRBJ1-1

cdr3_aa: CASSRGSTGGVYNSPLHF
cdr3_nt: TGTGCCAGCTCACGGGGGAGTACAGGGGGAGTCTATAATTCACCCCTCCACTTT
d_call: TRBD1
v_call: TRBV18
clone_size: .
j_call: TRBJ1-6

cdr3_aa: CASSPRTVGGSEAFF
cdr3_nt: TGTGCCAGCAGCCCAAGGACAGTTGGTGGATCTGAAGCTTTCTTT
d_call: .
v_call: TRBV9
clone_size: .
j_call: TRBJ1-1

cdr3_aa: CASSMGLVVPDTQYF
cdr3_nt: TGTGCCAGCAGCATGGGACTAGTGGTGCCAGATACGCAGTATTTT
d_call: TRBD2
v_call: TRBV5-5
clone_size: .
j_call: TRBJ2-3

cdr3_aa: CASSVARGGPRSTDTQYF
cdr3_nt: TGTGCCAGCAGCGTAGCACGTGGGGGGCCCAGGAGCACAGATACGCAGTATTTT
d_call: .
v_call: TRBV9
clone_size: .
j_call: TRBJ2-3

cdr3_aa: CASGDRGRGTGELFF
cdr3_nt: TGCGCCAGCGGAGACAGGGGGCGCGGGACCGGGGAGCTGTTTTTT
d_call: TRBD1
v_call: TRBV10-1
clone_size: few
j_call: TRBJ2-2

cdr3_aa: CASSLSGGPGGQYF
cdr3_nt: TGCGCCAGCAGCTTGTCAGGCGGGCCCGGGGGGCAGTACTTC
d_call: .
v_call: TRBV5-1
clone_size: .
j_call: TRBJ2-7